Shown below are 27 T cell receptor beta chains from a single sample sequenced in a study of T cell repertoires in cytomegalovirus infection. For these TCRs, the target antigens are not known. MiXCR was run by TCRdb on the reads, yielding one entry per CDR3 protein. Of some 270,000 distinct CDR3 sequences listed, 20% to 25% were seen once; the top ten hold roughly 19%. This specimen consisted of cultured PBMCs, obtained from culture after CMV antigen stimulation. Source of these receptors: a human donor in good health (CMV status not recorded). Some clones in this sample may be carry-over from other donors' samples.

The chain employs TRBV2 and TRBJ2-1; 12 bases are shared with TRBD2. There are 15 residues in the CDR3. CDR1 SNHLY and CDR2 FYNNEI come from the germline V gene. V lost 6 bases and J lost 8; bases outside the gene matches: 8. The CDR3 DNA is TGTGCCAGCAGAAGACTAGCGGGAGCCGACGATGAGCAGTTCTTC. As protein: CASRRLAGADDEQFF.

The table lists this clonotype with many counts. The chain has TRBV7-2 and TRBJ2-5; unclear D gene. V shed 5 bases and J shed 5 bases, with 15 bases lying between them. Germline-derived CDR1 and CDR2 are SGHTA and FQGNSA. The CDR3 runs 14 residues. CDR3 DNA: TGTGCCAGCAGCCTCCGACCGGGCTACGAGACCCAGTACTTC. Translation: CASSLRPGYETQYF.

The chain has TRBV20-1 and TRBJ1-3; possibly TRBD1 for D (5 bases). Trimming removed 3 bases at V and 3 bases at J, with 12 bases between. This CDR3 is 14 amino acids long. CDR1 is DFQATT, CDR2 SNEGSKA, per germline (reference sequence). DNA for the CDR3: TGCAGTGCTAGGAAAGGGGCCGGTGGAAACACCATATATTTT. Residues: CSARKGAGGNTIYF.

The J gene is TRBJ2-1, the V gene TRBV4-3; D tentatively fits TRBD1 or TRBD2 (6 bases each). There are 16 residues in the CDR3. Germline lookup yields CDR1 LGHNA and CDR2 YSLEER. Trimming took off 2 bases at V and 5 bases at J, with 16 bases between the two ends. The CDR3 nucleotides are TGCGCCAGCAGCCAAAGGGGGGCTAGCGACCACAATGAGCAGTTCTTC. It yields the protein CASSQRGASDHNEQFF.

The genes are TRBV11-2 and TRBJ2-5; 7 bases are shared with TRBD1. CDR3 length equals 15 residues. Trimming at V came to 5 bases and at J to 5 bases, leaving 11 bases not matched to a gene. Germline CDR1 and CDR2: SGHAT and FQNNGV. This CDR3 reads CASSRTGDLRETQYF. CDR3 DNA: TGTGCCAGCAGCCGAACAGGGGACCTCAGGGAGACCCAGTACTTC.

In its sample, this clonotype was seen many times. The chain employs TRBV7-2 and TRBJ1-3; tentative D call: TRBD1 (5 bases). Germline CDR1 reads SGHTA; CDR2 reads FQGNSA. V was cut by 6 bases and J by 5 bases, with 20 bases left in between. There are 16 residues in the CDR3. CDR3 in amino acids: CASSRGVGQQRNTIYF. For the CDR3, the DNA is TGTGCCAGCAGTCGAGGGGTTGGGCAGCAAAGAAACACCATATATTTT. Together with reference TRBV7-2 and TRBJ1-3, the CDR3 gives the full variable domain: GAGVSQSPSNKVTEKGKDVELRCDPISGHTALYWYRQSLGQGLEFLIYFQGNSAPDKSGLPSDRFSAERTGGSVSTLTIQRTQQEDSAVYLCASSRGVGQQRNTIYFGEGSWLTVV.

The chain has TRBV4-3 and TRBJ1-4; possible D gene TRBD1, 6 bases. The V end lost 3 bases, the J end lost 4 bases, and 9 bases lay between the germline ends. Germline V gene data show CDR1 as LGHNA and CDR2 as YSLEER. The CDR3 totals 14 residues. As DNA, the CDR3 is TGCGCCAGCAGCCAGGGACAACGTAATGAAAAACTGTTTTTT. Translated, it gives CASSQGQRNEKLFF.

V gene TRBV10-3 combines with J gene TRBJ2-3; D gene uncertain. This CDR3 has 13 residues. CDR1 ENHRY and CDR2 SYGVKD come from the germline V gene. The V end lost 3 bases, the J end lost 6 bases, and 10 bases lay between the germline ends. In nucleotides, the CDR3 is TGTGCCATCAGTGATGGGCTGGCGGATACGCAGTATTTT. This translates into CAISDGLADTQYF.

The chain carries TRBV9 and TRBJ2-1; the match to TRBD2 covers 9 bases. Germline-derived CDR1 and CDR2 are SGDLS and YYNGEE. The CDR3 extends over 17 amino acids. Trimming removed 0 bases from V and 0 bases from J; junction bases left unmatched: 4. The DNA of the CDR3 is TGTGCCAGCAGCGTAGGGCCTAGCGGGATCTCCTACAATGAGCAGTTCTTC. Amino acids: CASSVGPSGISYNEQFF.

The gene calls are TRBV3-1 and TRBJ1-5; D gene unclear. This CDR3 has 14 residues. Germline V gene sequence: CDR1 LGHDT, CDR2 YNNKEL (reference sequence). V gave up 0 bases and J gave up 0 bases, with 3 bases separating them. The CDR3: CASSQDTSNQPQHF. The CDR3 DNA follows: TGTGCCAGCAGCCAAGATACTAGCAATCAGCCCCAGCATTTT.

The CDR3 DNA follows: TGTGCCAGCCTAGCCGGGACCGAAGCTTTCTTT. This encodes CASLAGTEAFF. This chain links TRBV5-6 with TRBJ1-1; D possibly corresponds to TRBD1 (5 bases). This CDR3 is 11 amino acids long. The germline gives CDR1 SGHDT, CDR2 YYEEEE. Trimming pared 7 bases from V and 8 bases from J, leaving 12 bases between. Looking up the rest from reference TRBV5-6 and TRBJ1-1 gives the full variable domain: DAGVTQSPTHLIKTRGQQVTLRCSPKSGHDTVSWYQQALGQGPQFIFQYYEEEERQRGNFPDRFSGHQFPNYSSELNVNALLLGDSALYLCASLAGTEAFFGQGTRLTVV.

A few counts support this clonotype. The V gene is TRBV5-4, the J gene TRBJ2-5, with D maybe TRBD2 (5 bases). V dropped 4 bases and J dropped 5 bases, with 18 bases sitting between them. Looked up from germline, CDR1 is SGHNT and CDR2 is YYREEE (reference sequence). The CDR3 spans 15 residues. This CDR3 reads CASSPVGNAGETQYF. In nucleotides, the CDR3 is TGTGCCAGCAGCCCTGTCGGGAACGCGGGTGAGACCCAGTACTTC.

This clonotype was recorded at least ten times. The chain links TRBV7-9 to TRBJ2-7; 8 bases align to TRBD1. After removal of 5 bases from V and 9 bases from J, the junction contained 6 bases not matched to a gene. CDR1 is SEHNR and CDR2 is FQNEAQ in the germline V gene (reference sequence). The CDR3 has 12 amino acids. The CDR3: CASSVGQGAQYV. The CDR3 nucleotides are TGTGCCAGCAGCGTCGGACAGGGCGCGCAGTACGTC.

In its sample, this clonotype was seen many times. V and J are TRBV7-2 and TRBJ2-1; D is unresolved. This CDR3 contains 12 residues. V was cut by 2 bases and J by 5 bases, with 4 bases left in between. Per the germline V gene, CDR1 is SGHTA and CDR2 is FQGNSA. Here the CDR3 DNA reads TGTGCCAGCAGCTTAAACGACAATGAGCAGTTCTTC. It is translated as CASSLNDNEQFF.

The chain links TRBV20-1 to TRBJ1-6, with 10 bases matching TRBD1. CDR3 size: 14 residues. Per the germline V gene, CDR1 is DFQATT and CDR2 is SNEGSKA (reference sequence). V shed 0 bases, J shed 10 bases, and the junction held 3 bases outside the gene matches. CDR3 sequence (DNA): TGCAGTGCTAGAGATGGGACAGGGGAGTCACCCCTCCACTTT. It yields the protein CSARDGTGESPLHF.

This clonotype was counted only a few times. The J gene is TRBJ2-2, the V gene TRBV6-5, with D possibly matching TRBD2 (5 bases). CDR1 is MNHEY and CDR2 is SVGAGI in the germline V gene. Trimming removed 2 bases at V and 5 bases at J, with 12 bases between. The CDR3 spans 15 residues. CDR3 DNA: TGTGCCAGCAGTTACGGGGAGTCTCCAACCGGGGAGCTGTTTTTT. This translates into CASSYGESPTGELFF.

The V and J genes are TRBV6-6 and TRBJ1-5, with no clear D. The CDR3 sequence is 15 residues long. Trimming took off 2 bases at V and 5 bases at J, with 13 bases between the two ends. Germline assignment: CDR1 MNHNY and CDR2 SVGAGI (reference sequence). CDR3 region: CASSYPHQPHQPQHF. Written as DNA, the CDR3 is TGTGCCAGCAGTTACCCACACCAACCGCATCAGCCCCAGCATTTT.

This clonotype was recorded at least ten times. CDR3 in amino acids: CASSPLAGASKNIQYF. In nucleotides, the CDR3 is TGTGCCAGCAGCCCCCTAGCGGGAGCGAGCAAAAACATTCAGTACTTC. The chain couples TRBV7-2 to TRBJ2-4; 10 bases fit TRBD2. The V segment lost 5 bases and the J segment 3 bases; nucleotides outside the gene matches: 7. CDR3 size: 16 residues. Germline-derived CDR1 and CDR2 are SGHTA and FQGNSA.

With respect to this clonotype: This may come from a read error, since a much larger clone is one base off. V is TRBV7-2 and J is TRBJ2-2; 9 bases map to TRBD2. The CDR3 is made up of 16 amino acids. Germline values: CDR1 SGHTA, CDR2 FQGNSA. CDR3 nucleotides: TGTGCCAGCAGCTTAGCGAGCGGGGGGAACGGCGGGGTGCTGTTTTTT. This codes for CASSLASGGNGGVLFF. Full variable domain (remainder filled in from reference TRBV7-2 and TRBJ2-2): GAGVSQSPSNKVTEKGKDVELRCDPISGHTALYWYRQSLGQGLEFLIYFQGNSAPDKSGLPSDRFSAERTGGSVSTLTIQRTQQEDSAVYLCASSLASGGNGGVLFFGEGSRLTVL.

The chain's CDR3 is CASSQFSEAGTEAFF. In DNA form, the CDR3 reads TGTGCCAGCAGCCAATTCAGCGAGGCCGGTACTGAAGCTTTCTTT. The J gene is TRBJ1-1, the V gene TRBV4-2; no firm D call. Germline V CDR1 and CDR2: LGHNA, YNFKEQ. The CDR3 sequence is 15 residues long. V lost 2 bases to trimming and J lost 5 bases, with 15 bases between them.

This clonotype was seen many times. V is TRBV7-9 and J is TRBJ2-1; D is unresolved. The CDR3 totals 12 residues. V was pared by 5 bases and J by 8 bases, with 10 bases between. From germline, CDR1 is SEHNR and CDR2 FQNEAQ (reference sequence). The CDR3 DNA reads TGTGCCAGCAGCAAGGAAAGGGATGAGCAGTTCTTC. Amino acids: CASSKERDEQFF.

The gene calls are TRBV29-1 and TRBJ2-1; TRBD1 agrees at 8 bases. J gave up 0 bases and V 7 bases, and 5 bases lay outside the gene matches. The CDR3 runs 14 residues. Germline V gene lookup returns CDR1 SQVTM and CDR2 ANQGSEA. In DNA, the CDR3 is TGCAGCGCAAAGACAGGGGACTCCTACAATGAGCAGTTCTTC. It encodes CSAKTGDSYNEQFF.

CDR3 in DNA: TGTGCCAGTAGTAGTGGGGAGCGGACTAGCACAGATACGCAGTATTTT. It yields the protein CASSSGERTSTDTQYF. This chain joins TRBV19 and TRBJ2-3; tentatively, D is TRBD2 (5 bases). Deletions cut 4 bases from V and 0 bases from J, with 14 bases between. This CDR3 is built from 16 residues. The germline CDR1 and CDR2 sequences are LNHDA and SQIVND (reference sequence).

The chain joins TRBV12-3 or TRBV12-4 to TRBJ1-1; D not certain. This CDR3 has 11 residues. The V and J ends lost 2 bases and 13 bases respectively, with 11 bases between them. For the CDR3, the DNA is TGTGCCAGCAGTTTACTCGAGGCAGGTTTCTTT. Its protein is CASSLLEAGFF.

This clonotype has ten or more counts. This sequence joins TRBV7-2 and TRBJ2-7; possible D gene TRBD1, 5 bases. The germline CDR1 and CDR2 sequences are SGHTA and FQGNSA. The CDR3 runs 15 residues. Trimming cost V 5 bases and J 3 bases, with 17 bases left between them. CDR3: CASSRWGSRSYEQYF. CDR3 bases: TGTGCCAGCAGCCGCTGGGGCTCCAGGAGCTACGAGCAGTACTTC.

In this sample, this clonotype turned up once. The gene calls are TRBV28 and TRBJ1-1; D is perhaps TRBD1 (6 bases). The CDR3 is made up of 11 amino acids. Germline V lookup: CDR1 MDHEN, CDR2 SYDVKM. V gave up 7 bases and J gave up 12 bases, with 15 bases separating them. CDR3 DNA sequence: TGTGCCAGCAAGCTTCCAGGGACAACTTTCTTT. Protein product: CASKLPGTTFF.

This clonotype was counted ten times or more. The chain employs TRBV7-8 and TRBJ2-2, with D possibly being TRBD2 (5 bases). The length of the CDR3 is 15 residues. Germline V gene data show CDR1 as SGHVS and CDR2 as FQNEAQ. V gave up 4 bases and J gave up 6 bases, with 15 bases separating them. CDR3 sequence (DNA): TGTGCCAGCAGCTACGAGCGGAGCCAGCCCGGGGAGCTGTTTTTT. Translating it yields CASSYERSQPGELFF.